Below, 27 T cell receptor beta chains from the same sample are listed, as sequenced in a study of blood T cells in healthy people across ages. Together with a sample-barcoded 5' primer, a J-beta primer mix was included in a second PCR lasting roughly 6 to 12 cycles. TCRdb processed the 5' RACE reads anew with MiXCR; each CDR3 protein has one entry. The sample yields 800,000 or so distinct CDR3 sequences, 60% to 80% seen once. The sequenced sample was blood. Every receptor here comes from a man aged 30 to 39 in good health.

The chain combines TRBV6-5 with TRBJ2-5; 10 positions match TRBD1. The better agreement between TRBJ2-7 and the DNA end casts doubt on the J call. The CDR3 is 15 amino acids. Germline CDR1 is MNHEY and CDR2 is SVGAGI. The CDR3 bases are TGTGCCAGCAAAGGGCCGGGACAGGGGCCCTACGAGCAGTACTTC. It translates to CASKGPGQGPYEQYF.

A single count supports this clonotype. The rearrangement links TRBV4-2 to TRBJ2-7; no definite D call. There are 16 residues in the CDR3. V was pared by 0 bases and J by 1 base, with 13 bases between. Germline lookup yields CDR1 LGHNA and CDR2 YNFKEQ. The CDR3 region is CASSQEFEEPSYEQYF. The CDR3 nucleotides read TGTGCCAGCAGCCAAGAATTCGAGGAGCCTTCCTACGAGCAGTACTTC.

Note on this clonotype: The missing conserved phenylalanine or tryptophan at the end of this CDR3 makes a read error likely. V gene TRBV5-1 combines with J gene TRBJ2-5; 7 bases fit TRBD1. V was clipped by 7 bases and J by 4 bases; unmatched bases: 10. Germline CDR1 reads SGHRS; CDR2 reads YFSETQ. The CDR3 extends over 14 amino acids. In DNA form, the CDR3 reads TGCGCCAGCGCCACAGAGACAGGGTTAGAGACCCAGTACATC. Encoded protein: CASATETGLETQYI.

A word on this clonotype: Germline and junction disagree at one end, which may indicate a read error. This chain links TRBV7-2 with TRBJ2-1; D is undetermined. CDR1 is SGHTA, CDR2 FQGNSA, per germline. The CDR3 consists of 12 residues. CDR3: CASSSAYNEQFF. For the CDR3, the DNA is TGCGCCAGCAGCTCAGCCTACAATGAGCAGTTCTTC.

The chain has TRBV7-9 and TRBJ2-5, with 8 bases lining up with TRBD2. This CDR3 has 16 amino acids. V shed 5 bases and J 0 bases; nucleotides not matched to a gene: 8. CDR1 and CDR2 (germline): SEHNR, FQNEAQ (reference sequence). The CDR3 coding sequence is TGTGCCAGCAGCGTCCGACTAGCGACGTACCAAGAGACCCAGTACTTC. This codes for CASSVRLATYQETQYF.

Comment on this clonotype: One end of the junction is discordant with germline, which a read error may explain. The chain carries TRBV7-2 and TRBJ2-3; D remains unclear. The CDR3 is 16 residues long. Germline V CDR1 and CDR2: SGHTA, FQGNSA. The CDR3 region is CASSRSGVTSTDTRYF. The CDR3 DNA is TGTGCCAGCAGCAGGTCAGGAGTAACGAGCACAGATACGCGGTATTTT.

The table lists this clonotype with a few counts. The chain is built from TRBV5-6 and TRBJ2-3; TRBD2 matches at 9 bases. J lost 2 bases, V lost 2 bases, and 3 bases had no gene match. CDR3 length: 15 residues. CDR1 and CDR2 (germline): SGHDT, YYEEEE. The DNA of the CDR3 is TGTGCCAGCAGCTTAAGCGGGGGGTTCACAGATACGCAGTATTTT. This codes for CASSLSGGFTDTQYF.

The rearrangement joins TRBV5-1 to TRBJ2-5, with D perhaps TRBD1 (6 bases). The J call could be wrong; TRBJ2-7 is a better fit for the DNA end. The CDR3 runs to 14 residues. Germline V gives CDR1 SGHRS, CDR2 YFSETQ. Written as DNA, the CDR3 is TGCGCCAGCAGCTTCGGACAGTCCCCCTACGAGCAGTACTTC. It translates to CASSFGQSPYEQYF.

V usage is TRBV29-1 and J usage is TRBJ1-2; D call uncertain. Trimming took off 4 bases at V and 6 bases at J, with 9 bases between the two ends. The germline V gene has CDR1 SQVTM and CDR2 ANQGSEA. The CDR3 length is 11 residues. The CDR3 here is CSVVRPDGYTF. CDR3 DNA: TGCAGCGTTGTTAGGCCGGATGGCTACACCTTC.

V usage is TRBV6-1 and J usage is TRBJ2-6; D remains unclear. This CDR3 spans 13 amino acids. Per the germline V gene, CDR1 is MNHNS and CDR2 is SASEGT. V shed 10 bases and J shed 0 bases, with 7 bases lying between them. The CDR3 protein is CATANSGANVLTF. CDR3 DNA: TGTGCCACTGCCAACTCTGGGGCCAACGTCCTGACTTTC.

This clonotype was found a few times. The chain employs TRBV20-1 and TRBJ2-7, with 7 bases identical to TRBD2. Germline V gene sequence: CDR1 DFQATT, CDR2 SNEGSKA (reference sequence). This CDR3 spans 15 amino acids. V gave up 3 bases and J gave up 0 bases; unmatched junction bases: 8. The CDR3 reads CSASFPSGYSYEQYF. Written as DNA, the CDR3 is TGCAGTGCTAGTTTCCCTAGCGGATACTCCTACGAGCAGTACTTC.

This clonotype appeared a few times. The V and J genes are TRBV12-3 or TRBV12-4 and TRBJ2-5, with TRBD1 matching over 8 bases. V dropped 7 bases and J dropped 5; count of bases not matched to a gene: 12. The CDR3 runs to 15 residues. In DNA, the CDR3 is TGTGCCAGCATTAAGGACAGGGCATATGGGGAGACCCAGTACTTC. This gives the protein CASIKDRAYGETQYF.

This sequence joins TRBV28 and TRBJ2-1, with TRBD1 matching 8 bases. J lost 6 bases, V lost 4 bases, and 8 bases had no gene match. CDR1 is MDHEN, CDR2 SYDVKM, per germline. The CDR3 runs 15 residues. The CDR3 sequence: CASSSPRTGTNEQFF. CDR3 bases: TGTGCCAGCAGTTCCCCTCGGACAGGGACCAATGAGCAGTTCTTC.

The chain links TRBV12-3 or TRBV12-4 to TRBJ2-7; D call uncertain. The CDR3 runs to 13 residues. Trimming stripped 6 bases from V and 3 bases from J, with 12 bases between. CDR3 protein: CASSRPRFYEQYF. CDR3 coding DNA: TGTGCCAGCAGCCGCCCCCGCTTCTACGAGCAGTACTTC.

The chain employs TRBV4-3 and TRBJ1-2; 8 positions agree with TRBD1. CDR1 is LGHNA, CDR2 YSLEER, per germline. The CDR3 has 16 amino acids. Trimming cost V 4 bases and J 4 bases; bases outside gene matches: 11. CDR3 nucleotides: TGCGCCAGCAGCCTACCCCAGGGGGCGGACTGCTATGGCTACACCTTC. Residues: CASSLPQGADCYGYTF.

This rearrangement joins TRBV7-2 to TRBJ2-5, with 7 bases fitting TRBD1. V lost 4 bases to trimming and J lost 5 bases; unmatched junction nucleotides: 13. This CDR3 is 16 amino acids long. CDR1 is SGHTA and CDR2 is FQGNSA in the germline V gene. CDR3 sequence reads: CASSSAPGQSFETQYF. Written as DNA, the CDR3 is TGTGCCAGCAGCTCCGCACCGGGACAGTCGTTTGAGACCCAGTACTTC.

The chain recombines TRBV4-2 with TRBJ2-5, with D perhaps matching TRBD2 (6 bases). Trimming took 4 bases from V and 1 from J, leaving 13 bases between them. The CDR3 sequence is 15 residues long. The germline gives CDR1 LGHNA, CDR2 YNFKEQ. The CDR3 here is CASSRPGTPQETQYF. The CDR3 DNA is TGTGCCAGCAGCCGACCCGGGACTCCCCAAGAGACCCAGTACTTC.

The chain employs TRBV7-7 and TRBJ2-1; TRBD2 matches 7 bases. The length of the CDR3 is 14 residues. The germline gives CDR1 SSHAT, CDR2 FNYEAQ (reference sequence). After removal of 5 bases from V and 14 bases from J, the junction contained 15 bases not matched to a gene. The CDR3 DNA reads TGTGCCAGCAGCCCGACGCTGAAAGCGGGGCACAAGTTCTTC. It translates to CASSPTLKAGHKFF.

This clonotype was observed a handful of times. This sequence joins TRBV6-6 and TRBJ2-4, with D unresolved. The CDR3 is 15 residues long. Germline values: CDR1 MNHNY, CDR2 SVGAGI (reference sequence). Trimming took off 0 bases at V and 0 bases at J, with 6 bases between the two ends. The CDR3 loop reads CASSYSGGAKNIQYF. CDR3 DNA: TGTGCCAGCAGTTACTCCGGCGGAGCCAAAAACATTCAGTACTTC.

V is TRBV7-6 and J is TRBJ2-2, with 13 bases that match TRBD2. After removal of 7 bases from V and 7 bases from J, the junction contained 3 bases not matched to a gene. Germline CDR1 SGHVS, CDR2 FNYEAQ. This CDR3 comprises 14 residues. The CDR3 DNA sequence: TGTGCCAGCAAAACTAGCGGGAGGGACGGGGAGCTGTTTTTT. Protein sequence: CASKTSGRDGELFF. Full variable domain (outside the CDR3, taken from reference TRBV7-6 and TRBJ2-2): GAGVSQSPRYKVTKRGQDVALRCDPISGHVSLYWYRQALGQGPEFLTYFNYEAQQDKSGLPNDRFSAERPEGSISTLTIQRTEQRDSAMYRCASKTSGRDGELFFGEGSRLTVL.

This clonotype has just one count. J is TRBJ2-1 and V is TRBV21-1; the DNA was not used to check the table's D call, TRBD2. TRBV21-1 is classified as a pseudogene. The CDR3 is 16 residues long. The CDR3 DNA follows: TGTGCCAGCAGCATACAGCCGGGACTACCCAACAATGAGCAGTTCTTC. Translated, it gives CASSIQPGLPNNEQFF.

DNA of the CDR3: TGTGCCTGTGGGGGAAGCACAGATACGCAGTATTTT. The encoded protein is CACGGSTDTQYF. V usage is TRBV6-5 and J usage is TRBJ2-3; D may be TRBD1 or TRBD2 (5 bases each). The germline CDR1 and CDR2 sequences are MNHEY and SVGAGI. V was cut by 11 bases and J by 0 bases, with 9 bases left in between. The CDR3 covers 12 residues.

This chain links TRBV6-6 with TRBJ2-6, with 7 bases identical to TRBD1. Germline assignment: CDR1 MNHNY and CDR2 SVGAGI (reference sequence). With V trimmed by 5 bases and J by 2 bases, 3 bases remained unmatched. This CDR3 is built from 15 residues. The CDR3 nucleotides read TGTGCCAGCAGTAACACAGGGGCTGGGGCCAACGTCCTGACTTTC. This translates into CASSNTGAGANVLTF.

At least ten counts were recorded for this clonotype. The CDR3: CASSSGTSGYNEQFF. CDR3 sequence (DNA): TGTGCCAGCAGCTCCGGGACTAGCGGTTACAATGAGCAGTTCTTC. The chain is built from TRBV7-2 and TRBJ2-1; 11 positions match TRBD2. Unmatched junction bases numbered 3, after V lost 4 bases and J lost 4 bases. This CDR3 region has 15 residues. Germline V lookup: CDR1 SGHTA, CDR2 FQGNSA.

The gene calls are TRBV20-1 and TRBJ2-5, with D uncertain. Trimming took 0 bases from V and 2 from J, leaving 10 bases between them. Germline V gives CDR1 DFQATT, CDR2 SNEGSKA (reference sequence). This CDR3 is 14 amino acids long. Here the CDR3 DNA reads TGCAGTGCTAGAGATTATCGGGTTCAAGAGACCCAGTACTTC. As protein: CSARDYRVQETQYF.

The chain combines TRBV4-2 with TRBJ2-1, with 14 bases matching TRBD2. V shed 3 bases and J 8 bases; nucleotides not matched to a gene: 9. The CDR3 extends over 17 amino acids. Per germline, CDR1 LGHNA and CDR2 YNFKEQ. The DNA of the CDR3 is TGTGCCAGCAGCCATCGGGGAGGGACTAGCGGGGGATATGAGCAGTTCTTC. The encoded protein is CASSHRGGTSGGYEQFF.

A few counts support this clonotype. The chain has TRBV6-2 or TRBV6-3 and TRBJ2-7; 8 bases line up with TRBD2. Per the germline V gene, CDR1 is MNHEY and CDR2 is SVGEGT. This CDR3 comprises 15 residues. Losses at the gene ends were 2 bases for V and 3 bases for J; bases not matched to a gene: 6. The CDR3 DNA reads TGTGCCAGCAGTTACCCGGGTAGCGGGGTCTACGAGCAGTACTTC. This codes for CASSYPGSGVYEQYF.